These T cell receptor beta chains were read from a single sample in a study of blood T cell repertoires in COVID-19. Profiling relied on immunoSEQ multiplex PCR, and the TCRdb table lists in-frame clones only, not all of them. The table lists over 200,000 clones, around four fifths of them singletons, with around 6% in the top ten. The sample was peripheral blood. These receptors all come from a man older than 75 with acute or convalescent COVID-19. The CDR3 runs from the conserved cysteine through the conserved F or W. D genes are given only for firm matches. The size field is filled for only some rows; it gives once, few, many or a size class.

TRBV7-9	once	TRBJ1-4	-	CASSPRGGAPTNEKLFF	TGTGCCAGCAGCCCCCGGGGCGGGGCCCCAACTAATGAAAAACTGTTTTTT
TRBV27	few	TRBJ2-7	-	CASSFRGAYEQYF	TGTGCCAGCAGTTTCCGGGGAGCATACGAGCAGTACTTC
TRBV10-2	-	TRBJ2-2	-	CASSAYSGAGELFF	TGCGCCAGCAGTGCCTACTCGGGGGCCGGGGAGCTGTTTTTT
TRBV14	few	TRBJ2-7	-	CASRPDSTYEQYF	TGTGCCAGCAGACCTGACAGTACCTACGAGCAGTACTTC
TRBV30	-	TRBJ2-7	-	CAWSDNYEQYF	TGTGCCTGGAGTGACAACTACGAGCAGTACTTC
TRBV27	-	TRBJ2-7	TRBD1	CASTPSGGTVIAYEQYF	TGTGCCAGCACACCATCAGGGGGTACGGTTATCGCCTACGAGCAGTACTTC
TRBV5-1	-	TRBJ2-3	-	CASGRGDSEDTQYF	TGCGCCTCCGGCAGGGGGGACTCGGAGGATACGCAGTATTTT
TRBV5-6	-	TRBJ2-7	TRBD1	CASSYRQGVSGEQYF	TGTGCCAGCAGCTATCGACAGGGGGTTTCCGGCGAGCAGTACTTC
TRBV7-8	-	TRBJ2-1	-	CASRSTGREQFF	TGTGCCAGCAGATCTACAGGGCGCGAGCAGTTCTTC
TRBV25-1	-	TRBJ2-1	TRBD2	CATRGGGSGGEQFF	TGTGCCACCCGGGGCGGCGGGAGTGGTGGTGAGCAGTTCTTC
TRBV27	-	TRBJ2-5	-	CASRSNLEAQYF	TGTGCCAGCAGATCTAACCTGGAGGCCCAGTACTTC
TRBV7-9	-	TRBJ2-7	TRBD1	CASSPTSGTDSYEQYF	TGTGCCAGCAGCCCGACCTCCGGGACAGACTCCTACGAGCAGTACTTC
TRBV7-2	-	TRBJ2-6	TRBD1	CASSLYPGQGGSGANVLTF	TGTGCCAGCAGCTTATACCCGGGACAGGGGGGCTCTGGGGCCAACGTCCTGACTTTC
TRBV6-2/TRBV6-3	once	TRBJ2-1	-	CASSYTSGYGQFF	TGTGCCAGCAGTTACACCTCGGGGTATGGGCAGTTCTTC
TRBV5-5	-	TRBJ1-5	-	CASSPLFSSNQPQHF	TGTGCCAGCAGCCCCCTTTTTAGCAGCAATCAGCCCCAGCATTTT
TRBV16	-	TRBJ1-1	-	CASSQYYSAEAFF	TGTGCCAGCAGCCAATATTATAGCGCTGAAGCTTTCTTT
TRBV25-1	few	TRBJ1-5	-	CASTEGGIGQPQHF	TGTGCCAGCACCGAGGGGGGGATTGGGCAGCCCCAGCATTTT
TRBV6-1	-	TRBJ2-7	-	CASSEDRNYEQYF	TGTGCCAGCAGCGAAGACAGGAACTACGAGCAGTACTTC
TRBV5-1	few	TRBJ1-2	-	CASSQETDSWGYTF	TGCGCCAGCAGCCAAGAAACCGACAGTTGGGGCTACACCTTC
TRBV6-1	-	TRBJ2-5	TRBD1	CASSESGGTQYF	TGTGCCAGCAGTGAGTCAGGGGGGACCCAGTACTTC
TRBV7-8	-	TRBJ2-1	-	CASTQQGLPLNEQFF	TGTGCCAGCACCCAGCAAGGACTACCCTTAAATGAGCAGTTCTTC
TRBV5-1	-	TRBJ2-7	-	CASSLFPGGGEQYF	TGCGCCAGCAGCTTGTTCCCGGGGGGCGGCGAGCAGTACTTC
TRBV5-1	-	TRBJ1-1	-	CASSSMGQNTEAFF	TGCGCCAGCAGCTCGATGGGACAGAACACTGAAGCTTTCTTT
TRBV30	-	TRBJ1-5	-	CAWSATGNQPQHF	TGTGCCTGGAGTGCGACAGGAAATCAGCCCCAGCATTTT
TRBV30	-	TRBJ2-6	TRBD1	CAWSAQRGDRGPTGANVLTF	TGTGCCTGGAGTGCTCAACGAGGGGACAGGGGTCCCACTGGGGCCAACGTCCTGACTTTC
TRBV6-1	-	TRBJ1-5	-	CASSEGVGGNQPQHF	TGTGCCAGCAGTGAAGGGGTAGGGGGAAATCAGCCCCAGCATTTT
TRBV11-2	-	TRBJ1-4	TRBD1	CASSLGTGNNEKLFF	TGTGCCAGCAGCTTAGGGACAGGAAATAATGAAAAACTGTTTTTT
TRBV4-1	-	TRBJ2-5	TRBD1	CASSQGDRVSETQYF	TGCGCCAGCAGCCAAGGGGACAGGGTATCAGAGACCCAGTACTTC
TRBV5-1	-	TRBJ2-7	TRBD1	CASSAGTGLYEQYF	TGCGCCAGCAGCGCCGGGACAGGGCTCTACGAGCAGTACTTC
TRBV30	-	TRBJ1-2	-	CAWSSVSSYGYTF	TGTGCCTGGAGTTCCGTATCCAGCTATGGCTACACCTTC
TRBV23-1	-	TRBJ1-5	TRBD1	CASKETGYNQPQHF	TGCGCCAGCAAAGAGACAGGGTATAATCAGCCCCAGCATTTT
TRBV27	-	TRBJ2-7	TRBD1	CASSTDRVTYEQYF	TGTGCCAGCAGTACGGACAGGGTTACGTACGAGCAGTACTTC
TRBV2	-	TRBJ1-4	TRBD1	CASTNRDRVYGELFF	TGTGCCAGCACCAACCGGGACAGGGTGTACGGGGAACTGTTTTTT
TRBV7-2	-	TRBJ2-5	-	CASSPHREETQYF	TGTGCCAGCAGTCCCCACAGGGAAGAGACCCAGTACTTC
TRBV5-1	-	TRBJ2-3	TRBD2	CASSLVGVAGDTQYF	TGCGCCAGCAGCTTGGTGGGGGTAGCGGGGGATACGCAGTATTTT
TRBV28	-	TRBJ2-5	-	CASSSSPLTQYF	TGTGCCAGCAGTTCTTCCCCGTTGACCCAGTACTTC
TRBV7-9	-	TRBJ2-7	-	CASSLERGEQYF	TGTGCCAGCAGCTTAGAACGCGGCGAGCAGTACTTC
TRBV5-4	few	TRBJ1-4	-	CASSPDPGGEKLFF	TGTGCCAGCAGCCCGGACCCCGGAGGGGAAAAACTGTTTTTT
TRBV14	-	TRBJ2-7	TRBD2	CASSQDPWTVPGLAGIRSYEQYF	TGTGCCAGCAGCCAAGATCCCTGGACAGTACCGGGACTAGCGGGGATTCGGTCCTACGAGCAGTACTTC
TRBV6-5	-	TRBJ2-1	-	CASSVVGDPYNEQFF	TGTGCCAGCAGCGTGGTAGGGGATCCCTACAATGAGCAGTTCTTC
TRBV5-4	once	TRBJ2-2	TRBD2	CASSLPGLAGTGELFF	TGTGCCAGCAGCTTGCCAGGACTAGCGGGCACCGGGGAGCTGTTTTTT
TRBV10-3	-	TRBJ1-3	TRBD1	CAISRGQPTSGNTIYF	TGTGCCATCAGTAGGGGACAGCCGACCTCTGGAAACACCATATATTTT
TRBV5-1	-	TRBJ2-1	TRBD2	CASSLAGLDEQFF	TGCGCCAGCAGCTTGGCGGGACTAGATGAGCAGTTCTTC
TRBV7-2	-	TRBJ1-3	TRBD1	CASSPGGIGRNTIYF	TGTGCCAGCAGCCCAGGGGGGATAGGTAGAAACACCATATATTTT
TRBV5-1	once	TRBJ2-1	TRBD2	CASSLGGGAEEQFF	TGCGCCAGCAGCTTGGGCGGGGGGGCCGAGGAGCAGTTCTTC
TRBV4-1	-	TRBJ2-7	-	CASSQDPVSSYEQYF	TGCGCCAGCAGCCAAGATCCGGTTAGCTCCTACGAGCAGTACTTC
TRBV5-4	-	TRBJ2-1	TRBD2	CASRGGGSGGIRHEQFF	TGTGCCAGCAGGGGCGGGGGCAGCGGGGGTATCCGGCATGAGCAGTTCTTC
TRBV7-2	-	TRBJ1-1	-	CASSSGGITEAFF	TGTGCCAGCAGCTCGGGGGGGATCACTGAAGCTTTCTTT
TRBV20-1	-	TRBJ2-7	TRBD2	CSASMTSGTYEQYF	TGCAGTGCTAGTATGACTAGCGGTACCTACGAGCAGTACTTC
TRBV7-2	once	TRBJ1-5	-	CASSLAYVARLADQPQHF	TGTGCCAGCAGCTTAGCGTACGTCGCCAGATTAGCAGATCAGCCCCAGCATTTT
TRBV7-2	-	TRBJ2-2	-	CASSLIGGPGELFF	TGTGCCAGCAGCTTAATCGGCGGGCCCGGGGAGCTGTTTTTT
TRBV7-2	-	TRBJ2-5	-	CASSLAPGLRQETQYF	TGTGCCAGCAGCTTAGCCCCGGGACTGAGACAAGAGACCCAGTACTTC